These 32 T cell receptor beta chains share one sample of origin, sequenced in a study of cytotoxic CD8 clonotypes in ibrutinib-treated CLL. Using immunoSEQ multiplex PCR, the repertoire was profiled, and TCRdb retains in-frame clones only, with some absent. The table shows more than 200,000 clones, with more than 70% occurring only once. The sample in question was PBMCs, obtained after 12 months of ibrutinib treatment. These receptors originate from a human donor with chronic lymphocytic leukemia.

The V and J genes are TRBV7-9 and TRBJ1-4, with TRBD1 identical over 7 bases. The germline V gene encodes CDR1 SEHNR and CDR2 FQNEAQ (reference sequence). V dropped 5 bases and J dropped 6; count of bases not matched to a gene: 3. This CDR3 has 13 residues. CDR3 sequence reads: CASSQGVDEKLFF. CDR3 bases: TGTGCCAGCAGCCAGGGGGTGGATGAAAAACTGTTTTTT.

This clone appeared a few times. This sequence joins TRBV5-1 and TRBJ2-1; 7 nucleotides match TRBD2. V dropped 2 bases and J dropped 8; count of bases not matched to a gene: 10. In germline, CDR1 is SGHRS, CDR2 YFSETQ. The CDR3 length is 15 residues. In DNA, the CDR3 is TGCGCCAGCAGCTTCAACGGGGCTCGGGGGGATGAGCAGTTCTTC. Translation: CASSFNGARGDEQFF.

The J gene is TRBJ2-7, the V gene TRBV18; 7 bases are shared with TRBD1. The V gene end was trimmed by 4 bases and the J gene end by 2 bases; junction bases not matched to a gene: 5. The germline V gene encodes CDR1 KGHSH and CDR2 LQKENI. CDR3 size: 14 residues. The CDR3 DNA reads as TGTGCCAGCTCACTGACAGGGCTCGCCTACGAGCAGTACTTC. This translates into CASSLTGLAYEQYF.

This sequence joins TRBV5-1 and TRBJ2-1; 14 bases agree with TRBD2. The ends lost 3 bases at V and 8 bases at J; junction bases unmatched: 7. CDR1 is SGHRS, CDR2 YFSETQ, per germline. This CDR3 is built from 16 residues. The CDR3 reads CASSSGLAGVGDEQFF. Here the CDR3 DNA reads TGCGCCAGCAGCTCGGGACTAGCGGGAGTGGGCGATGAGCAGTTCTTC.

The chain carries TRBV9 and TRBJ2-2, with D unclear. CDR1 and CDR2 (germline): SGDLS, YYNGEE. The CDR3 extends over 14 amino acids. The germline V and J ends were trimmed by 0 bases and 3 bases, with 6 bases remaining between them. This chain's CDR3 is CASSVEVYTGELFF. CDR3 nucleotide sequence: TGTGCCAGCAGCGTAGAGGTGTACACCGGGGAGCTGTTTTTT. The full variable domain, rest sourced from reference TRBV9 and TRBJ2-2, is DSGVTQTPKHLITATGQRVTLRCSPRSGDLSVYWYQQSLDQGLQFLIQYYNGEERAKGNILERFSAQQFPDLHSELNLSSLELGDSALYFCASSVEVYTGELFFGEGSRLTVL.

The chain combines TRBV1 with TRBJ2-5. TRBV1 corresponds to a pseudogene. This CDR3 region has 16 residues. CDR3: CTSSQEAQSAKETQYF. In DNA form, the CDR3 reads TGCACCAGCAGCCAAGAGGCCCAGTCGGCGAAAGAGACCCAGTACTTC.

The V and J genes are TRBV7-9 and TRBJ2-5; D perhaps matches TRBD2 (6 bases). Germline V gene sequence: CDR1 SEHNR, CDR2 FQNEAQ (reference sequence). The CDR3 sequence is 15 residues long. V lost 2 bases to trimming and J lost 3 bases, with 13 bases between them. The CDR3 here is CASSLTLAGKETQYF. The CDR3 DNA is TGTGCCAGCAGCTTAACTCTTGCGGGGAAAGAGACCCAGTACTTC.

This chain connects TRBV6-5 to TRBJ2-1; either TRBD1 or TRBD2 may fit D (5 bases each). CDR3 length: 15 amino acids. The V gene's germline CDR1 is MNHEY and CDR2 SVGAGI. The V end was cut by 4 bases, the J end by 2 bases, with 12 bases between. The CDR3 spells CASSSGWGPYNEQFF. CDR3 bases: TGTGCCAGCAGTTCCGGGTGGGGACCCTACAATGAGCAGTTCTTC.

The rearrangement joins TRBV15 to TRBJ1-6; TRBD1 matches 7 bases. Per the germline V gene, CDR1 is LNHNV and CDR2 is YYDKDF (reference sequence). The ends lost 3 bases at V and 7 bases at J; junction bases unmatched: 9. The CDR3 sequence is 16 residues long. CDR3 nucleotides: TGTGCCACCAGCAGGGGCGGGACAGACCCCAATTCACCCCTCCACTTT. Translation gives CATSRGGTDPNSPLHF.

This clone was seen a single time. This chain links TRBV28 with TRBJ2-3, with D maybe TRBD2 (6 bases). Germline-derived CDR1 and CDR2 are MDHEN and SYDVKM. The CDR3 consists of 21 residues. With 2 bases removed from V and 3 bases from J, the gap between germline ends came to 30 bases. CDR3 DNA sequence: TGTGCCAGCAGTTTACGGCTGAGCGACACCTATCTGGCGGGGAGTACAGATACGCAGTATTTT. Amino acid sequence: CASSLRLSDTYLAGSTDTQYF.

This clone was seen only a few times. The V call is TRBV10-3, the J call TRBJ2-1; no definite D call. V lost 0 bases, J lost 10 bases, and 7 bases lay in between. Germline V gene sequence: CDR1 ENHRY, CDR2 SYGVKD. The CDR3 is 12 residues long. CDR3: CAISESREEQFF. The DNA for the CDR3 is TGTGCCATCAGTGAGTCCCGAGAGGAGCAGTTCTTC.

The chain uses TRBV28 and TRBJ2-7, with TRBD2 as a possible D gene (6 bases). Looked up from germline, CDR1 is MDHEN and CDR2 is SYDVKM. CDR3 length: 13 residues. The V gene lost 6 bases and the J gene lost 2 bases, with 11 bases spanning the gap. The CDR3 sequence is CASRGDFAYEQYF. CDR3 bases: TGTGCCAGCAGGGGGGACTTTGCCTACGAGCAGTACTTC.

This clone was found a few times. V and J are TRBV6-5 and TRBJ1-1; unclear D gene. The germline CDR1 and CDR2 sequences are MNHEY and SVGAGI. V lost 5 bases and J lost 6, with 13 bases in between. The CDR3 consists of 13 residues. As DNA, the CDR3 is TGTGCCAGCAGTCCTAGGGAAATGGCTGAAGCTTTCTTT. This gives the protein CASSPREMAEAFF.

This rearrangement joins TRBV18 to TRBJ1-5; the D is unclear. V was pared by 6 bases and J by 3 bases, with 9 bases between. This CDR3 is 13 amino acids long. Looked up from germline, CDR1 is KGHSH and CDR2 is LQKENI. CDR3 nucleotides: TGTGCCAGCTCCCTGGACTACAATCAGCCCCAGCATTTT. Translating gives CASSLDYNQPQHF.

The CDR3 bases are TGTGCCAGCAGTTACAACGGGGGCGCGGGCACCGGGGAGCTGTTTTTT. It is translated as CASSYNGGAGTGELFF. The V gene is TRBV6-5, the J gene TRBJ2-2; D assignment may be TRBD1 or TRBD2 (6 bases each). Germline V CDR1 and CDR2: MNHEY, SVGAGI. Between the trimmed V and J ends, which lost 2 bases and 4 bases, there was a span of 14 bases. The CDR3 consists of 16 residues.

A single count supports this clone. This chain's CDR3 is CASASRDRSTDTQYF. The CDR3 bases are TGTGCCAGCGCTTCTAGGGACCGGAGCACAGATACGCAGTATTTT. V and J are TRBV5-5 and TRBJ2-3, with D possibly called TRBD1 or TRBD2 (5 bases each). The germline gives CDR1 SGHKS, CDR2 YYEKEE (reference sequence). Trimming shortened V by 7 bases and J by 0 bases, and 15 bases separated the two germline ends. This CDR3 is built from 15 residues. Drawing the rest from reference TRBV5-5 and TRBJ2-3, the complete variable domain is DAGVTQSPTHLIKTRGQQVTLRCSPISGHKSVSWYQQVLGQGPQFIFQYYEKEERGRGNFPDRFSARQFPNYSSELNVNALLLGDSALYLCASASRDRSTDTQYFGPGTRLTVL.

This chain connects TRBV4-2 to TRBJ2-1; no firm D call. V lost 4 bases to trimming and J lost 8 bases, with 6 bases between them. This CDR3 spans 11 amino acids. CDR1 LGHNA and CDR2 YNFKEQ come from the germline V gene. This CDR3 is CASSLSYEQFF. For the CDR3, the DNA is TGTGCCAGCAGCCTAAGCTATGAGCAGTTCTTC.

DNA of the CDR3: TGCGCCAGCAGCCTGCTTCTCGGACGAGCCGGCAATGAGCAGTTCTTC. Its protein product is CASSLLLGRAGNEQFF. The V and J genes are TRBV5-1 and TRBJ2-1; D gene ambiguous. V was cut by 4 bases and J by 6 bases, with 20 bases left in between. Per the germline V gene, CDR1 is SGHRS and CDR2 is YFSETQ. The CDR3 has 16 amino acids.

This sequence joins TRBV25-1 and TRBJ2-7; the D call may be TRBD1 or TRBD2 (5 bases each). CDR1 MGHDK and CDR2 SYGVNS come from the germline V gene. V lost 5 bases and J lost 0, with 14 bases in between. The CDR3 has 15 residues. CDR3 protein: CASSPKGRSSYEQYF. In nucleotides, the CDR3 is TGTGCCAGCAGTCCTAAGGGACGGAGCTCCTACGAGCAGTACTTC.

The rearrangement links TRBV6-5 to TRBJ1-4; D ambiguous. The CDR3 loop spans 15 amino acids. Trimming took off 5 bases at V and 4 bases at J, with 14 bases between the two ends. Germline lookup yields CDR1 MNHEY and CDR2 SVGAGI. Written as DNA, the CDR3 is TGTGCCAGCAGTACGCAGGCCTCCCATAATGAAAAACTGTTTTTT. Translating it yields CASSTQASHNEKLFF.

This clone turned up a few times. The chain combines TRBV9 with TRBJ2-5; possible D gene TRBD2, 6 bases. Germline V gene data show CDR1 as SGDLS and CDR2 as YYNGEE. The CDR3 is made up of 16 amino acids. V dropped 4 bases and J dropped 1 base, with 17 bases sitting between them. The CDR3 DNA is TGTGCCAGCAGCCCCTTAGCGGTCAGCATCCAAGAGACCCAGTACTTC. Translated, it gives CASSPLAVSIQETQYF.

The chain is built from TRBV19 and TRBJ2-1; 11 bases are shared with TRBD2. Germline V gene lookup returns CDR1 LNHDA and CDR2 SQIVND (reference sequence). After removal of 3 bases from V and 3 bases from J, the junction contained 1 base not matched to a gene. The CDR3 is 15 amino acids. DNA for the CDR3: TGTGCCAGTAGTATGACTAGCGGGGTCTACAATGAGCAGTTCTTC. This encodes CASSMTSGVYNEQFF.

The CDR3 loop is CASSSIASQETQYF. The CDR3 DNA reads TGTGCCAGCAGTTCCATTGCGTCCCAAGAGACCCAGTACTTC. V is TRBV25-1 and J is TRBJ2-5; D remains unclear. The CDR3 consists of 14 residues. The germline V and J ends were trimmed by 5 bases and 1 base, with 11 bases remaining between them. Looked up from germline, CDR1 is MGHDK and CDR2 is SYGVNS.

The chain uses TRBV5-6 and TRBJ2-7; D ambiguous. The germline V gene has CDR1 SGHDT and CDR2 YYEEEE. Deletions cut 2 bases from V and 2 bases from J, with 17 bases between. CDR3 length: 16 residues. The CDR3 DNA reads TGTGCCAGCAGCTTCAGGCCCGAGACTGTTACCTACGAGCAGTACTTC. Encoded protein: CASSFRPETVTYEQYF.

The chain couples TRBV11-2 to TRBJ2-3; D call uncertain. The CDR3 loop spans 12 amino acids. V dropped 1 base and J dropped 8 bases, with 7 bases sitting between them. Germline assignment: CDR1 SGHAT and CDR2 FQNNGV. The CDR3 DNA is TGTGCCAGCAGCTTAGTGGCCCCTACGCAGTATTTT. It yields the protein CASSLVAPTQYF.

V and J are TRBV4-2 and TRBJ2-4; 7 bases align to TRBD2. This CDR3 region has 16 residues. CDR1 is LGHNA and CDR2 is YNFKEQ in the germline V gene. V was clipped by 0 bases and J by 5 bases; unmatched bases: 7. CDR3: CASSQDSGPGENIQYF. As DNA, the CDR3 is TGTGCCAGCAGCCAAGATAGCGGGCCGGGGGAAAACATTCAGTACTTC.

This rearrangement joins TRBV7-9 to TRBJ1-4; D uncertain. The CDR3 is 14 amino acids. Germline V gives CDR1 SEHNR, CDR2 FQNEAQ (reference sequence). V was cut by 1 base and J by 4 bases, with 7 bases left in between. This CDR3 reads CASSLGQFNEKLFF. CDR3 nucleotide sequence: TGTGCCAGCAGCTTAGGGCAGTTTAATGAAAAACTGTTTTTT.

J is TRBJ2-1 and V is TRBV9; 7 nucleotides agree with TRBD1. The germline CDR1 and CDR2 sequences are SGDLS and YYNGEE. V lost 3 bases and J lost 0; bases outside the gene matches: 6. The CDR3 has 16 amino acids. CDR3 loop: CASSAGQAFSYNEQFF. The CDR3, as DNA: TGTGCCAGCAGCGCCGGACAGGCTTTCTCCTACAATGAGCAGTTCTTC.

This chain joins TRBV19 and TRBJ1-1; TRBD1 is a possible D gene (6 bases). The CDR3 consists of 18 residues. The ends were cut back, 3 bases at V and 10 bases at J, with 30 bases in the middle. Germline-derived CDR1 and CDR2 are LNHDA and SQIVND (reference sequence). In DNA, the CDR3 is TGTGCCAGTAGTATCGGGGTCGGGGACACCAACACCCTACTGGGAGCTTTCTTT. Translation gives CASSIGVGDTNTLLGAFF.

The genes are TRBV2 and TRBJ2-2; D is possibly TRBD2 (6 bases). Per the germline V gene, CDR1 is SNHLY and CDR2 is FYNNEI. The CDR3 spans 13 residues. Trimming stripped 9 bases from V and 4 bases from J, with 12 bases between. CDR3 bases: TGTGCCAGTCGTAGCGGCACCACCGGGGAGCTGTTTTTT. Protein product: CASRSGTTGELFF.

The chain uses TRBV9 and TRBJ2-1; D remains unclear. CDR3 length: 14 amino acids. Trimming left V 2 bases short and J 6 bases short, with 12 bases between. Germline CDR1 and CDR2: SGDLS and YYNGEE. Here the CDR3 DNA reads TGTGCCAGCAGCGTTACCCAACTGAGCAATGAGCAGTTCTTC. It encodes CASSVTQLSNEQFF. Variable domain in full (rest from reference TRBV9 and TRBJ2-1): DSGVTQTPKHLITATGQRVTLRCSPRSGDLSVYWYQQSLDQGLQFLIQYYNGEERAKGNILERFSAQQFPDLHSELNLSSLELGDSALYFCASSVTQLSNEQFFGPGTRLTVL.

The table lists this clone with a count of one. CDR3 DNA sequence: TGCAGTGTAGGGGTCAATACGCAGTATTTT. Translation: CSVGVNTQYF. The chain uses TRBV20-1 and TRBJ2-3; TRBD1 is a possible D gene (5 bases). Per the germline V gene, CDR1 is DFQATT and CDR2 is SNEGSKA (reference sequence). Trimming left V 7 bases short and J 7 bases short, with 9 bases between. This CDR3 has 10 residues.